These 28 T cell receptor beta chains came from one sample sequenced in a study of blood T cell repertoires in COVID-19 (dated by TCRdb to 2020 to 2022). The method was the immunoSEQ multiplex PCR assay. TCRdb limited this immuneACCESS table to in-frame rearrangements with V and J called. A share of clones is missing; checked studies link under half to unresolved V genes, and the rest is unexplained. The table for this sample lists 95,000 to 120,000 clones; about 85% of them were counted only once. 5.5% of the sample comes from the top ten. Sequenced input: peripheral blood. These TCRs come from an older woman with COVID-19, enrolled during active disease.

The chain links TRBV7-3 to TRBJ1-1, with unresolved D. Trimming took off 5 bases at V and 7 bases at J, with 20 bases between the two ends. Germline assignment: CDR1 SGHTA and CDR2 FQGTGA. The CDR3 length is 15 residues. The CDR3: CASSPSGEGYIEAFF. For the CDR3, the DNA is TGTGCCAGCAGCCCCTCCGGCGAGGGTTATATTGAAGCTTTCTTT.

This clone is a singleton in its sample. This chain joins TRBV27 and TRBJ1-1; TRBD1 aligns across 9 bases. Germline V CDR1 and CDR2: MNHEY, SMNVEV (reference sequence). The CDR3 loop spans 14 amino acids. J lost 4 bases, V lost 7 bases, and 7 bases had no gene match. The CDR3 DNA reads as TGTGCCAGCACAAACAGGGGGCGCGGCACTGAAGCTTTCTTT. Amino acid sequence: CASTNRGRGTEAFF.

The chain recombines TRBV5-8 with TRBJ2-2; D unclear. V lost 1 base and J 0 bases, leaving 4 bases between the germline ends. The CDR3 runs 14 residues. Per germline, CDR1 SGHTS and CDR2 YDEGEE. The CDR3 nucleotides read TGTGCCAGCAGCTTGTGGCCGAACACCGGGGAGCTGTTTTTT. Translating it yields CASSLWPNTGELFF.

The genes are TRBV9 and TRBJ1-1; 7 nucleotides agree with TRBD1. Germline V gene sequence: CDR1 SGDLS, CDR2 YYNGEE. The ends lost 0 bases at V and 0 bases at J; junction bases unmatched: 8. The CDR3 contains 17 residues. The CDR3 spells CASSVELWTGMNTEAFF. The DNA of the CDR3 is TGTGCCAGCAGCGTAGAATTATGGACAGGTATGAACACTGAAGCTTTCTTT. The full variable domain, completed using reference TRBV9 and TRBJ1-1, is DSGVTQTPKHLITATGQRVTLRCSPRSGDLSVYWYQQSLDQGLQFLIQYYNGEERAKGNILERFSAQQFPDLHSELNLSSLELGDSALYFCASSVELWTGMNTEAFFGQGTRLTVV.

This sequence joins TRBV11-1 and TRBJ2-7; D possibly corresponds to TRBD2 (5 bases). V was trimmed by 2 bases and J by 2 bases, leaving 13 bases between them. The CDR3 contains 15 residues. CDR1 is SGHAT and CDR2 is FQDESV in the germline V gene (reference sequence). CDR3 protein: CASSLSGDSAYEQYF. CDR3 bases: TGTGCCAGCAGCTTAAGCGGTGACTCCGCCTACGAGCAGTACTTC.

This rearrangement joins TRBV9 to TRBJ1-6; 7 positions agree with TRBD1. This CDR3 is 15 amino acids long. Germline V gene sequence: CDR1 SGDLS, CDR2 YYNGEE. V was clipped by 2 bases and J by 5 bases; unmatched bases: 4. CDR3 nucleotide sequence: TGTGCCAGCAGCGTCCGGGACAGAGATAATTCACCCCTCCACTTT. Amino acid sequence: CASSVRDRDNSPLHF.

This clone has just a few counts. V usage is TRBV6-5 and J usage is TRBJ2-2; D perhaps matches TRBD1 (6 bases). This CDR3 is built from 15 residues. The germline V gene has CDR1 MNHEY and CDR2 SVGAGI. Trimming took 8 bases from V and 5 from J, leaving 18 bases between them. Here the CDR3 reads CASCRGRARTGELFF. CDR3 coding DNA: TGTGCCAGCTGCAGGGGCAGGGCAAGGACCGGGGAGCTGTTTTTT.

The rearrangement uses TRBV15 and TRBJ2-7, with D tentatively TRBD2 (6 bases). The CDR3 runs 15 residues. Germline V CDR1 and CDR2: LNHNV, YYDKDF (reference sequence). V lost 5 bases and J 5 bases, leaving 19 bases between the germline ends. The CDR3 sequence: CATSLVQGLTHEQYF. CDR3 sequence (DNA): TGTGCCACCAGCCTAGTGCAGGGACTTACCCACGAGCAGTACTTC. Complete variable domain (other parts from reference TRBV15 and TRBJ2-7): DAMVIQNPRYQVTQFGKPVTLSCSQTLNHNVMYWYQQKSSQAPKLLFHYYDKDFNNEADTPDNFQSRRPNTSFCFLDIRSPGLGDTAMYLCATSLVQGLTHEQYFGPGTRLTVT.

The CDR3, as DNA: TGCGCCAGCAGCGAACAGGGGGCTAATGAAAAACTGTTTTTT. This gives the protein CASSEQGANEKLFF. The V gene is TRBV5-1, the J gene TRBJ1-4, with 8 bases lining up with TRBD1. CDR3 length: 14 residues. CDR1 and CDR2 from the germline V gene are SGHRS and YFSETQ. Trimming at V came to 4 bases and at J to 3 bases, leaving 2 bases not matched to a gene.

The V call is TRBV12-3 or TRBV12-4, the J call TRBJ2-5; a weak D match, TRBD1 (5 bases). This CDR3 is built from 12 residues. Trimming took off 6 bases at V and 7 bases at J, with 12 bases between the two ends. The CDR3 DNA follows: TGTGCCAGCAGCCTCCTCCAGGGGACCCAGTACTTC. It is translated as CASSLLQGTQYF.

The rearrangement joins TRBV4-1 to TRBJ2-5; 7 bases map to TRBD1. The V gene end was trimmed by 3 bases and the J gene end by 1 base; junction bases not matched to a gene: 2. The CDR3 sequence is 14 residues long. Germline CDR1 and CDR2: MGHRA and YSYEKL. The CDR3 DNA follows: TGCGCCAGCAGCCAGGGACAGCCCCAAGAGACCCAGTACTTC. It translates to CASSQGQPQETQYF.

In its sample, this clone was seen once. V usage is TRBV7-2 and J usage is TRBJ1-1; 7 nucleotides agree with TRBD1. After removal of 1 base from V and 7 bases from J, the junction contained 3 bases not matched to a gene. The V gene's germline CDR1 is SGHTA and CDR2 FQGNSA. The CDR3 length is 13 residues. The CDR3 spells CASSLEGAGEAFF. The CDR3 DNA reads TGTGCCAGCAGCTTAGAGGGGGCTGGTGAAGCTTTCTTT. The full variable domain, in which reference TRBV7-2 and TRBJ1-1 provide the parts outside the CDR3, is GAGVSQSPSNKVTEKGKDVELRCDPISGHTALYWYRQSLGQGLEFLIYFQGNSAPDKSGLPSDRFSAERTGGSVSTLTIQRTQQEDSAVYLCASSLEGAGEAFFGQGTRLTVV.

On this clone: This CDR3 is also generated by other DNA sequences in the sample. The chain links TRBV3-1 (or the pseudogene TRBV3-2) to TRBJ2-7; the D is unclear. Germline CDR1 LGHDT, CDR2 YNNKEL (reference sequence). Trimming removed 4 bases at V and 4 bases at J, with 8 bases between. The CDR3 loop spans 12 amino acids. The CDR3 DNA reads as TGTGCCAGCAGCCTTGACACGTACGAGCAGTACTTC. Residues: CASSLDTYEQYF.

This clone was counted once. V usage is TRBV5-4 and J usage is TRBJ1-2; 8 bases match TRBD1. V was pared by 5 bases and J by 2 bases, with 2 bases of the junction left unmatched. Germline V CDR1 and CDR2: SGHNT, YYREEE (reference sequence). The CDR3 is 13 residues long. CDR3 sequence: CASSWDRNYGYTF. The DNA of the CDR3 is TGTGCCAGCAGTTGGGACAGGAACTATGGCTACACCTTC. The full variable domain, completed using reference TRBV5-4 and TRBJ1-2, is ETGVTQSPTHLIKTRGQQVTLRCSSQSGHNTVSWYQQALGQGPQFIFQYYREEENGRGNFPPRFSGLQFPNYSSELNVNALELDDSALYLCASSWDRNYGYTFGSGTRLTVV.

This sequence joins TRBV7-2 and TRBJ2-3; possible D gene TRBD1, 5 bases. In germline, CDR1 is SGHTA, CDR2 FQGNSA. The V and J ends lost 2 bases and 2 bases respectively, with 14 bases between them. CDR3 length: 16 amino acids. CDR3 amino acids: CASSLWGRSPTDTQYF. The CDR3 DNA is TGTGCCAGCAGCTTATGGGGCCGGAGTCCCACAGATACGCAGTATTTT. The full variable domain, its missing parts supplied by reference TRBV7-2 and TRBJ2-3, is GAGVSQSPSNKVTEKGKDVELRCDPISGHTALYWYRQSLGQGLEFLIYFQGNSAPDKSGLPSDRFSAERTGGSVSTLTIQRTQQEDSAVYLCASSLWGRSPTDTQYFGPGTRLTVL.

This clone appeared a single time. The chain has TRBV19 and TRBJ2-1; D not resolved. V was clipped by 6 bases and J by 2 bases, with 11 bases between them. The V gene's germline CDR1 is LNHDA and CDR2 SQIVND (reference sequence). CDR3 size: 14 residues. The CDR3 sequence: CASSRLEPYNEQFF. CDR3 nucleotide sequence: TGTGCCAGTAGCCGACTCGAACCCTACAATGAGCAGTTCTTC.

This sequence joins TRBV25-1 and TRBJ2-5; 8 bases map to TRBD1. With V trimmed by 1 base and J by 0 bases, 1 base remained unmatched. The germline gives CDR1 MGHDK, CDR2 SYGVNS. This CDR3 spans 15 amino acids. Written as DNA, the CDR3 is TGTGCCAGCAGTGAATTGGGACAGGACCAAGAGACCCAGTACTTC. Amino acids: CASSELGQDQETQYF.

V is TRBV9 and J is TRBJ1-3; perhaps TRBD1 as D (5 bases). The CDR3 is made up of 15 amino acids. The V end was cut by 3 bases, the J end by 4 bases, with 14 bases between. The germline V gene has CDR1 SGDLS and CDR2 YYNGEE. The CDR3 bases are TGTGCCAGCAGCGAACGACAGCAAGCAGGAAACACCATATATTTT. Residues: CASSERQQAGNTIYF.

This chain links TRBV7-9 with TRBJ1-1, with D possibly TRBD1 on 5 matching bases. V was trimmed by 3 bases and J by 8 bases, leaving 13 bases between them. Germline V gene lookup returns CDR1 SEHNR and CDR2 FQNEAQ (reference sequence). The CDR3 runs 13 residues. The CDR3 loop is CASSLDIDPEAFF. CDR3 nucleotide sequence: TGTGCCAGCAGCTTGGACATAGACCCCGAAGCTTTCTTT.

The CDR3, as DNA: TGTGCCAGCAGTTACTCAGCGGGGTTTGATTCACCCCTCCACTTT. Protein sequence: CASSYSAGFDSPLHF. This chain links TRBV6-5 with TRBJ1-6; no clear D gene. The germline V and J ends were trimmed by 0 bases and 8 bases, with 11 bases remaining between them. CDR3 length: 15 amino acids. Germline lookup yields CDR1 MNHEY and CDR2 SVGAGI.

As DNA, the CDR3 is TGTGCCAGCAGCTCGAACATAGCGGCGGGACTCTATGGCTACACCTTC. It translates to CASSSNIAAGLYGYTF. This chain uses TRBV7-9 with TRBJ1-2; D might be TRBD1 (5 bases). Deletions cut 4 bases from V and 4 bases from J, with 19 bases between. Germline V gene lookup returns CDR1 SEHNR and CDR2 FQNEAQ (reference sequence). There are 16 residues in the CDR3.

This chain connects TRBV2 to TRBJ1-3; D is uncertain. Deletions cut 5 bases from V and 1 base from J, with 6 bases between. Germline V gives CDR1 SNHLY, CDR2 FYNNEI. This CDR3 contains 13 residues. CDR3 sequence reads: CASSSGSGNTIYF. The DNA of the CDR3 is TGTGCCAGCAGTAGCGGGTCTGGAAACACCATATATTTT.

This chain uses TRBV20-1 with TRBJ1-5; no firm D call. CDR3 length: 13 residues. Germline assignment: CDR1 DFQATT and CDR2 SNEGSKA (reference sequence). The germline V and J ends were trimmed by 3 bases and 3 bases, with 9 bases remaining between them. CDR3: CSASGQFNQPQHF. Written as DNA, the CDR3 is TGCAGTGCTAGTGGGCAGTTCAATCAGCCCCAGCATTTT.

The chain links TRBV18 to TRBJ1-2, with a tentative D call TRBD1 (6 bases). The CDR3 totals 12 residues. CDR1 and CDR2 from the germline V gene are KGHSH and LQKENI. V gave up 6 bases and J gave up 8 bases, with 13 bases separating them. CDR3 sequence (DNA): TGTGCCAGCTCGACGGACAGTGGGGGCTACACCTTC. Amino acids: CASSTDSGGYTF.

This chain connects TRBV12-5 to TRBJ1-1, with 8 nucleotides matching TRBD1. Germline trimming cut 6 bases from V and 5 bases from J; bases unmatched to any gene: 5. The CDR3 is made up of 13 amino acids. CDR1 is LGHNT and CDR2 is FRNRAP in the germline V gene. The DNA of the CDR3 is TGTGCTAGTGGCGACAGGGGAGGGACTGAAGCTTTCTTT. This translates into CASGDRGGTEAFF.

Comment on this clone: Different DNA sequences within this sample yield the same CDR3. This chain uses TRBV7-3 with TRBJ1-1; TRBD1 is a possible D gene (5 bases). The CDR3 consists of 13 residues. V dropped 5 bases and J dropped 3 bases, with 10 bases sitting between them. Germline CDR1 reads SGHTA; CDR2 reads FQGTGA. In DNA, the CDR3 is TGTGCCAGCAGCCTCCAGGGCGACACTGAAGCTTTCTTT. This gives the protein CASSLQGDTEAFF.

This clone was seen a single time. The rearrangement links TRBV28 to TRBJ1-1; D may be TRBD1 (5 bases). The germline CDR1 and CDR2 sequences are MDHEN and SYDVKM. CDR3 length equals 17 residues. V shed 4 bases and J shed 4 bases, with 22 bases lying between them. The CDR3 DNA sequence: TGTGCCAGCAGTTCTCCCCGGGACGGAGGGTGGTTCACTGAAGCTTTCTTT. Its protein is CASSSPRDGGWFTEAFF.

The chain joins TRBV29-1 to TRBJ1-3; 8 bases are a match to TRBD1. V shed 5 bases and J 4 bases; nucleotides not matched to a gene: 4. Germline values: CDR1 SQVTM, CDR2 ANQGSEA. This CDR3 region has 13 residues. CDR3 region: CSVNGQGGNTIYF. For the CDR3, the DNA is TGCAGCGTTAATGGACAGGGAGGAAACACCATATATTTT.